The 25 T cell receptor beta chains below come from one sample, sequenced in a study of T-cell reconstitution after alpha-beta-depleted transplantation in children. The authors prepared the TCRbeta library with unique molecular identifiers. Using its own MiXCR run on the PCR reads, TCRdb lists one record per CDR3 protein. The table shows about 200,000 distinct CDR3 sequences, with around 8.4% occurring only once. The source material was PBMCs, mostly from graft donor cells, sampled 360 days after TCRalphabeta/CD19-depleted stem cell transplant. The source is a male patient aged 2 to 10 who had a stem cell transplant for acute myeloid leukemia, so the T cells may come from the graft donor.

This clonotype was picked up a small number of times. The chain employs TRBV7-2 and TRBJ2-5; D may match TRBD1 or TRBD2 (5 bases each). CDR1 is SGHTA, CDR2 FQGNSA, per germline. The V and J ends lost 7 bases and 4 bases respectively, with 19 bases between them. The CDR3 consists of 15 residues. Written as DNA, the CDR3 is TGTGCCAGCACCCCAGACTACAGGATAACAGAGACCCAGTACTTC. Amino acids: CASTPDYRITETQYF.

This clonotype has more than one count but fewer than ten. The chain carries TRBV6-1 and TRBJ2-1, with 7 bases aligning to TRBD2. Germline CDR1 and CDR2: MNHNS and SASEGT. Trimming took 8 bases from V and 5 from J; bases not matched to a gene: 6. The CDR3 extends over 13 amino acids. The CDR3 reads CASSPREDNEQFF. CDR3 nucleotide sequence: TGTGCCAGCTCGCCCCGGGAGGACAATGAGCAGTTCTTC.

This clonotype was picked up many times. V gene TRBV20-1 combines with J gene TRBJ1-3; 10 nucleotides match TRBD1. The germline CDR1 and CDR2 sequences are DFQATT and SNEGSKA (reference sequence). V gave up 5 bases and J gave up 0 bases; unmatched junction bases: 4. This CDR3 is 15 amino acids long. For the CDR3, the DNA is TGCAGTGCTTGGGACAGGGGAGGCTCTGGAAACACCATATATTTT. This codes for CSAWDRGGSGNTIYF.

The sample holds many counts of this clonotype. Written as DNA, the CDR3 is TGTGCCAGCAGACCCGACAGAACCTATGGCTACACCTTC. It translates to CASRPDRTYGYTF. V gene TRBV6-5 combines with J gene TRBJ1-2, with D perhaps matching TRBD1 (5 bases). Trimming took off 6 bases at V and 4 bases at J, with 12 bases between the two ends. Germline V gene sequence: CDR1 MNHEY, CDR2 SVGAGI. The CDR3 spans 13 residues.

This clonotype has at least ten counts. The rearrangement uses TRBV5-1 and TRBJ1-2; tentative D call: TRBD1 (5 bases). The CDR3 is 14 amino acids. Between the trimmed V and J ends, which lost 0 bases and 2 bases, there was a span of 8 bases. Germline values: CDR1 SGHRS, CDR2 YFSETQ. In DNA form, the CDR3 reads TGCGCCAGCAGCTTGGCCGCAGGGAACTATGGCTACACCTTC. Amino acid sequence: CASSLAAGNYGYTF.

This clonotype was found a few times. This chain links TRBV6-5 with TRBJ2-3; D not certain. V was pared by 0 bases and J by 7 bases, with 11 bases between. The CDR3 extends over 14 amino acids. Germline CDR1 and CDR2: MNHEY and SVGAGI. CDR3 loop: CASSYSRGGNTQYF. CDR3 bases: TGTGCCAGCAGTTACTCCCGCGGCGGAAATACGCAGTATTTT.

This chain links TRBV21-1 with TRBJ2-1; the D segment call TRBD1 is taken from the table without a DNA check. TRBV21-1 represents a pseudogene. CDR3 length equals 21 residues. This chain's CDR3 is CASSNLSHRGRGLSSYNEQFF. CDR3 DNA sequence: TGTGCCAGCAGCAATTTATCCCACAGGGGGCGCGGACTGAGCTCCTACAATGAGCAGTTCTTC.

The chain carries TRBV7-2 and TRBJ2-5, with D perhaps TRBD2 (5 bases). CDR1 SGHTA and CDR2 FQGNSA come from the germline V gene. CDR3 length: 15 residues. V shed 5 bases and J shed 5 bases, with 18 bases lying between them. For the CDR3, the DNA is TGTGCCAGCAGCCCGTGGGTGACGCGGAGGGAGACCCAGTACTTC. Protein sequence: CASSPWVTRRETQYF.

This clonotype showed up just a few times. The genes are TRBV10-3 and TRBJ1-2; TRBD1 might be the D (5 bases). CDR1 is ENHRY, CDR2 SYGVKD, per germline. This CDR3 has 16 amino acids. Trimming shortened V by 0 bases and J by 4 bases, and 15 bases separated the two germline ends. In DNA, the CDR3 is TGTGCCATCAGTGAGTCGAGCCTACAGGTTTTCTATGGCTACACCTTC. It specifies CAISESSLQVFYGYTF.

Written as DNA, the CDR3 is TGTGCCAGCAGCACCGGGACAGGGATCGGCTACACCTTC. As protein: CASSTGTGIGYTF. V usage is TRBV3-1 and J usage is TRBJ1-2; 9 bases line up with TRBD1. Germline CDR1 reads LGHDT; CDR2 reads YNNKEL (reference sequence). Trimming took 5 bases from V and 8 from J; bases not matched to a gene: 6. CDR3 length: 13 amino acids.

The V and J genes are TRBV20-1 and TRBJ2-1; 7 bases are a match to TRBD1. CDR3 length: 15 residues. V gave up 1 base and J gave up 2 bases; unmatched junction bases: 5. Germline CDR1 is DFQATT and CDR2 is SNEGSKA (reference sequence). CDR3 in amino acids: CSARVMRGPYNEQFF. The CDR3 nucleotides read TGCAGTGCTAGAGTAATGAGGGGGCCCTACAATGAGCAGTTCTTC.

The table lists this clonotype with a few counts. This rearrangement joins TRBV20-1 to TRBJ2-5; TRBD2 matches 11 bases. CDR3 length: 15 residues. Unmatched junction bases numbered 14, after V lost 5 bases and J lost 9 bases. In germline, CDR1 is DFQATT, CDR2 SNEGSKA (reference sequence). This chain's CDR3 is CSAPALTSGDGPQYF. The CDR3 nucleotides read TGCAGTGCTCCAGCTTTGACTAGCGGGGATGGGCCCCAGTACTTC.

The table lists this clonotype with many counts. The chain recombines TRBV2 with TRBJ2-7, with 7 bases that match TRBD1. Germline assignment: CDR1 SNHLY and CDR2 FYNNEI. The CDR3 runs 15 residues. Losses at the gene ends were 2 bases for V and 3 bases for J; bases not matched to a gene: 7. This CDR3 is CASSERETGLYEQYF. CDR3 DNA sequence: TGTGCCAGCAGTGAACGTGAGACAGGGCTCTACGAGCAGTACTTC.

Details on this clonotype: This may come from a read error, since a much larger clone is one base off. The chain has TRBV29-1 and TRBJ2-5, with TRBD2 matching 8 bases. CDR3 length: 13 amino acids. Germline V gene lookup returns CDR1 SQVTM and CDR2 ANQGSEA. This chain's CDR3 is CSGLPGLEETQCF. The CDR3 DNA reads TGCAGCGGTCTACCGGGACTAGAAGAGACCCAGTGCTTC.

This clonotype was detected only a few times. This sequence joins TRBV28 and TRBJ2-1; 7 positions agree with TRBD2. The V and J ends lost 3 bases and 4 bases, in that order; junction bases with no gene match: 6. Germline V gene lookup returns CDR1 MDHEN and CDR2 SYDVKM. This CDR3 has 15 amino acids. CDR3 residues: CASSLGGVRYNEQFF. Here the CDR3 DNA reads TGTGCCAGCAGTTTGGGGGGGGTCCGTTACAATGAGCAGTTCTTC.

The V and J genes are TRBV6-5 and TRBJ2-3; D unclear. This CDR3 has 15 residues. In germline, CDR1 is MNHEY, CDR2 SVGAGI. Trimming stripped 6 bases from V and 6 bases from J, with 19 bases between. This CDR3 is CASSPPPFHLDTQYF. The CDR3 DNA reads TGTGCCAGCAGCCCCCCCCCCTTCCACCTGGATACGCAGTATTTT.

The gene calls are TRBV12-3 or TRBV12-4 and TRBJ2-5, with TRBD1 matching 10 bases. With V trimmed by 4 bases and J by 5 bases, 1 base remained unmatched. The CDR3 spans 13 residues. The CDR3 sequence: CASSWTGGETQYF. Here the CDR3 DNA reads TGTGCCAGCAGTTGGACAGGGGGGGAGACCCAGTACTTC.

This clonotype has more than one count but fewer than ten. The chain is built from TRBV12-3 or TRBV12-4 and TRBJ1-4, with D hard to call. V was clipped by 6 bases and J by 7 bases, with 12 bases between them. The CDR3 runs 13 residues. CDR3 loop: CASSRGMGEKLFF. For the CDR3, the DNA is TGTGCCAGCAGCCGGGGAATGGGTGAAAAACTGTTTTTT.

This clonotype has ten or more counts. The chain recombines TRBV6-1 with TRBJ2-1, with D unresolved. Deletions cut 5 bases from V and 0 bases from J, with 11 bases between. Germline V CDR1 and CDR2: MNHNS, SASEGT. CDR3 length equals 15 residues. CDR3 bases: TGTGCCAGCAGTCCGCGGTCTAGCTCCTACAATGAGCAGTTCTTC. It translates to CASSPRSSSYNEQFF.

The rearrangement links TRBV20-1 to TRBJ2-4, with D possibly being TRBD2 (6 bases). CDR1 and CDR2 (germline): DFQATT, SNEGSKA (reference sequence). This CDR3 has 18 amino acids. Trimming cost V 4 bases and J 7 bases, with 29 bases left between them. CDR3 DNA: TGCAGTGCTACTATAGCTCCAGCCAAGGAGGGGCCAAGGAACATTCAGTACTTC. It yields the protein CSATIAPAKEGPRNIQYF.

This clonotype was recorded many times. V gene TRBV9 combines with J gene TRBJ2-7; TRBD1 aligns across 7 bases. The CDR3 sequence is 15 residues long. Per germline, CDR1 SGDLS and CDR2 YYNGEE. V shed 0 bases, J shed 2 bases, and the junction held 5 bases outside the gene matches. The CDR3 nucleotides are TGTGCCAGCAGCGTAGCTGGGGACAGCGCCTACGAGCAGTACTTC. It codes for CASSVAGDSAYEQYF.

This chain joins TRBV20-1 and TRBJ1-5, with TRBD1 matching 9 bases. The CDR3 has 13 amino acids. The trim removed 6 bases at V and 9 bases at J, leaving 9 bases unmatched. Germline-derived CDR1 and CDR2 are DFQATT and SNEGSKA (reference sequence). In DNA form, the CDR3 reads TGCAGTGCCAGGGAGACAGGGGGATGGCCCCAGCATTTT. Protein: CSARETGGWPQHF.

The chain is built from TRBV4-3 and TRBJ2-1, with a possible D match to TRBD2 (6 bases). V lost 4 bases and J lost 9, with 16 bases in between. This CDR3 is built from 14 residues. Germline CDR1 is LGHNA and CDR2 is YSLEER. The CDR3 DNA reads as TGCGCCAGCAGCCTGGGGACTGGGCGCAGTGAGCAGTTCTTC. Protein product: CASSLGTGRSEQFF.

This clonotype has ten or more counts. The chain joins TRBV29-1 to TRBJ2-7; 9 positions agree with TRBD1. The CDR3 extends over 13 amino acids. The V gene's germline CDR1 is SQVTM and CDR2 ANQGSEA. The V gene end was trimmed by 4 bases and the J gene end by 5 bases; junction bases not matched to a gene: 6. The CDR3 region has the DNA TGCAGCGTTGGGGACAGGGTCAAAAACGAGCAGTACTTC. Its translation is CSVGDRVKNEQYF.

The chain has TRBV20-1 and TRBJ2-5, with D hard to call. V dropped 0 bases and J dropped 4 bases, with 12 bases sitting between them. The CDR3 loop spans 14 amino acids. Germline CDR1 reads DFQATT; CDR2 reads SNEGSKA (reference sequence). The CDR3 DNA sequence: TGCAGTGCTAGAGATGGGCGGCGAACAGAGACCCAGTACTTC. This sequence encodes CSARDGRRTETQYF.